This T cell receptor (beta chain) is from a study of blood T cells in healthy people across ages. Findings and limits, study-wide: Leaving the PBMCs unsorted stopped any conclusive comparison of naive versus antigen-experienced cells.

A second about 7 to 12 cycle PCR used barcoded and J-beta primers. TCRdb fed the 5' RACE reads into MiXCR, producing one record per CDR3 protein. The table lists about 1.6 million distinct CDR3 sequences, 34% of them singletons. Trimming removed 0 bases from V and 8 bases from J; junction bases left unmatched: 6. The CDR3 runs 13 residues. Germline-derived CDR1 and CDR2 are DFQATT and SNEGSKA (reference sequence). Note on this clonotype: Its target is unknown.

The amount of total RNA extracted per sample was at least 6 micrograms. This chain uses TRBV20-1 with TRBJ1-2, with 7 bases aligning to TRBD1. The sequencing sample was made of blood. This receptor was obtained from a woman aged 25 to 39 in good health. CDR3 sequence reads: CSARERGQYGYTF. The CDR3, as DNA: TGCAGTGCTAGAGAGAGGGGACAGTACGGCTACACCTTC.